Listed below are T cell receptor beta chains from one sample, sequenced in a study of cytomegalovirus exposure and HLA in healthy donors. Clones were read by immunoSEQ multiplex PCR, and TCRdb kept only the in-frame ones, dropping some. The profile covers about 250,000 clones, with 92% appearing a single time and 1.5% to 2% taken by the ten largest. Material for sequencing was PBMCs. The origin of the receptors is a girl aged 2 to 9 in good health and CMV-seronegative. Both conserved end residues are part of each CDR3. A D gene is named only where the DNA matches it firmly. Some rows have no size entry. The others give once, few or many, or a class for an expanded clone.

clone_size: once; d_call: .; j_call: TRBJ1-2; v_call: TRBV7-5; cdr3_nt: TGTGCCAGAAGCTTAGCTGGGACAGGGCTTTATGGCTACACCTTC; cdr3_aa: CARSLAGTGLYGYTF
clone_size: .; d_call: .; j_call: TRBJ1-2; v_call: TRBV5-1; cdr3_nt: TGCGCCAGCACCTCAAGCGCCTCGTATGGCTACACCTTC; cdr3_aa: CASTSSASYGYTF
clone_size: once; d_call: .; j_call: TRBJ1-4; v_call: TRBV29-1; cdr3_nt: TGCAGCGTTGAATGGGCCTCGCTCCAGGAAAAACTGTTTTTT; cdr3_aa: CSVEWASLQEKLFF
clone_size: once; d_call: TRBD2; j_call: TRBJ2-5; v_call: TRBV2; cdr3_nt: TGTGCCAGAAACTATGGGGGGGGAGGGGAGACCCAGTACTTC; cdr3_aa: CARNYGGGGETQYF
clone_size: .; d_call: TRBD1; j_call: TRBJ1-5; v_call: TRBV6-5; cdr3_nt: TGTGCCAGCAGGGGACAGAACAATCAGCCCCAGCATTTT; cdr3_aa: CASRGQNNQPQHF
clone_size: .; d_call: .; j_call: TRBJ2-4; v_call: TRBV4-2; cdr3_nt: TGTGCCAGCAGCCAAGATCCGCTAGTAGCCAAAAACATTCAGTACTTC; cdr3_aa: CASSQDPLVAKNIQYF
clone_size: .; d_call: .; j_call: TRBJ2-3; v_call: TRBV9; cdr3_nt: TGTGCCAGCAGCGTAGACGGGAACCCCCAACATTTT; cdr3_aa: CASSVDGNPQHF
clone_size: .; d_call: .; j_call: TRBJ1-4; v_call: TRBV5-1; cdr3_nt: TGCGCCAGCAGCCTCGGGGAGGTGGATGAAAAACTGTTTTTT; cdr3_aa: CASSLGEVDEKLFF
clone_size: once; d_call: TRBD2; j_call: TRBJ2-4; v_call: TRBV7-2; cdr3_nt: TGTGCCAGCAGGGTAGCGGGAGGGGTCGTGGGGGGCAAAAACATTCAGTACTTC; cdr3_aa: CASRVAGGVVGGKNIQYF
clone_size: .; d_call: .; j_call: TRBJ2-5; v_call: TRBV10-1; cdr3_nt: TGCGCCAGCAGTGACCGGGCAGGGCGAGAGACCCAGTACTTC; cdr3_aa: CASSDRAGRETQYF
clone_size: .; d_call: .; j_call: TRBJ1-5; v_call: TRBV5-1; cdr3_nt: TGCGCCAGCAGCTTGTCCCCAAATCAGCCCCAGCATTTT; cdr3_aa: CASSLSPNQPQHF
clone_size: .; d_call: TRBD1; j_call: TRBJ1-1; v_call: TRBV14; cdr3_nt: TGTGCCAGCAGCCAAGTCCGGACAGGTCACACTGAAGCTTTCTTT; cdr3_aa: CASSQVRTGHTEAFF
clone_size: .; d_call: TRBD2; j_call: TRBJ2-7; v_call: TRBV28; cdr3_nt: TGTGCCAGCACCAATCCGGCGGGGGGGGCCTACGAGCAGTACTTC; cdr3_aa: CASTNPAGGAYEQYF
clone_size: once; d_call: .; j_call: TRBJ1-1; v_call: TRBV7-6; cdr3_nt: TGTGCCAGCAGCCAACAGGGGAACACTGAAGCTTTCTTT; cdr3_aa: CASSQQGNTEAFF
clone_size: .; d_call: .; j_call: TRBJ1-5; v_call: TRBV6-5; cdr3_nt: TGTGCCAGCAGAGGGACTCACAATCAGCCCCAGCATTTT; cdr3_aa: CASRGTHNQPQHF
clone_size: .; d_call: .; j_call: TRBJ1-1; v_call: TRBV4-1; cdr3_nt: TGCGCCAGCAGCCAAGGGAAGGGGGACGGAGCTTTCTTT; cdr3_aa: CASSQGKGDGAFF
clone_size: .; d_call: TRBD1; j_call: TRBJ1-1; v_call: TRBV2; cdr3_nt: TGTGCCAGCAGGCCCCCGGGACAGGGAATATCTGAAGCTTTCTTT; cdr3_aa: CASRPPGQGISEAFF
clone_size: .; d_call: TRBD2; j_call: TRBJ2-4; v_call: TRBV5-1; cdr3_nt: TGCGCCAGCAGCCCGCCACCGGGACTAGCGGAGCCCTTAGCCAAAAACATTCAGTACTTC; cdr3_aa: CASSPPPGLAEPLAKNIQYF
clone_size: .; d_call: .; j_call: TRBJ2-5; v_call: TRBV14; cdr3_nt: TGTGCCAGCAGCCAGCTAGAACAAGAGACCCAGTACTTC; cdr3_aa: CASSQLEQETQYF
clone_size: .; d_call: .; j_call: TRBJ1-6; v_call: TRBV10-1; cdr3_nt: TGCGCCAGGGAGGGGCATTCACCCCTCCACTTT; cdr3_aa: CAREGHSPLHF
clone_size: .; d_call: .; j_call: TRBJ2-5; v_call: TRBV2; cdr3_nt: TGTGCCAGCAGTCCCATCTCGCCCGGGGAGACCCAGTACTTC; cdr3_aa: CASSPISPGETQYF
clone_size: .; d_call: .; j_call: TRBJ1-6; v_call: TRBV2; cdr3_nt: TGTGCCAGCAGTGCGGGGGGCCCAAAAGATAATTCACCCCTCCACTTT; cdr3_aa: CASSAGGPKDNSPLHF
clone_size: .; d_call: TRBD2; j_call: TRBJ2-2; v_call: TRBV5-8; cdr3_nt: TGTGCCAGCAGCCCGGGAGGGCTCGGGGAGCTGTTTTTT; cdr3_aa: CASSPGGLGELFF
clone_size: .; d_call: .; j_call: TRBJ1-5; v_call: TRBV30; cdr3_nt: TGTGCCTGGACTCGCACAGGGAAGGGTCAGCCCCAGCATTTT; cdr3_aa: CAWTRTGKGQPQHF
clone_size: .; d_call: TRBD1; j_call: TRBJ1-6; v_call: TRBV10-3; cdr3_nt: TGTGCCATCAGTGAGGGCATGGCGGGACAGGGCGTTAATAATTCACCCCTCCACTTT; cdr3_aa: CAISEGMAGQGVNNSPLHF
clone_size: .; d_call: TRBD1; j_call: TRBJ1-1; v_call: TRBV5-1; cdr3_nt: TGCGCCAGCAGCTTTACTCCGGGACAGAATTTAGAAGCTTTCTTT; cdr3_aa: CASSFTPGQNLEAFF
clone_size: .; d_call: TRBD1; j_call: TRBJ2-1; v_call: TRBV19; cdr3_nt: TGTGCCAGTAGTATTGGGACAGTTTCTGAGCAGTTCTTC; cdr3_aa: CASSIGTVSEQFF
clone_size: .; d_call: TRBD1; j_call: TRBJ1-2; v_call: TRBV6-5; cdr3_nt: TGTGCCAGCATGCAAGGACAGGGGATCGGCTACACCTTC; cdr3_aa: CASMQGQGIGYTF
clone_size: .; d_call: .; j_call: TRBJ1-1; v_call: TRBV6-6; cdr3_nt: TGTGCCAGCAGAGTTCAGGGGAACCTAAACACTGAAGCTTTCTTT; cdr3_aa: CASRVQGNLNTEAFF
clone_size: once; d_call: TRBD1; j_call: TRBJ1-1; v_call: TRBV7-9; cdr3_nt: TGTGCCAGCACCAAGGACAGGGGTCTTACCATGAACACTGAAGCTTTCTTT; cdr3_aa: CASTKDRGLTMNTEAFF
clone_size: .; d_call: .; j_call: TRBJ2-1; v_call: TRBV7-3; cdr3_nt: TGTGCCAGCAGATCCGGACTGGCGAATGAGCAGTTCTTC; cdr3_aa: CASRSGLANEQFF
clone_size: .; d_call: .; j_call: TRBJ2-5; v_call: TRBV27; cdr3_nt: TGTGCCAGCAAGAACTTTGCCGGGACAGCGGGAGAGACCCAGTACTTC; cdr3_aa: CASKNFAGTAGETQYF
clone_size: .; d_call: TRBD2; j_call: TRBJ2-3; v_call: TRBV19; cdr3_nt: TGTGCCAGTTCCATTACTAGCGGGACAGATACGCAGTATTTT; cdr3_aa: CASSITSGTDTQYF
clone_size: once; d_call: .; j_call: TRBJ1-3; v_call: TRBV6-1; cdr3_nt: TGTGCCAGCAGTGAAATCCCCAGTGGAAACACCATATATTTT; cdr3_aa: CASSEIPSGNTIYF
clone_size: .; d_call: TRBD1; j_call: TRBJ1-5; v_call: TRBV2; cdr3_nt: TGTGCCAGCAGGGGAAACAGGGGCGGAAGCCAGCCCCAGCATTTT; cdr3_aa: CASRGNRGGSQPQHF
clone_size: .; d_call: .; j_call: TRBJ2-7; v_call: TRBV7-2; cdr3_nt: TGTGCCAGCAGCTCCCCGTCCTGGGCAGGGTATCCCTACGAGCAGTACTTC; cdr3_aa: CASSSPSWAGYPYEQYF
clone_size: once; d_call: .; j_call: TRBJ1-6; v_call: TRBV5-5; cdr3_nt: TGTGCCAGCAGCTCTAACACAGGATGGGATTCACCCCTCCACTTT; cdr3_aa: CASSSNTGWDSPLHF
clone_size: .; d_call: .; j_call: TRBJ1-1; v_call: TRBV12-5; cdr3_nt: TGTGCTAGTGGCCCGGGACAAGGGTCCCCTGAAGCTTTCTTT; cdr3_aa: CASGPGQGSPEAFF
clone_size: .; d_call: TRBD2; j_call: TRBJ2-3; v_call: TRBV5-4; cdr3_nt: TGTGCCAGCAGCTTGGATGGTAGCGGGGGCAGCACAGATACGCAGTATTTT; cdr3_aa: CASSLDGSGGSTDTQYF
clone_size: .; d_call: .; j_call: TRBJ1-5; v_call: TRBV2; cdr3_nt: TGTGCCAGCAGCGGGGGGAATCAGCCCCAGCATTTT; cdr3_aa: CASSGGNQPQHF
clone_size: .; d_call: TRBD1; j_call: TRBJ2-3; v_call: TRBV5-1; cdr3_nt: TGCGCCAGCAGCTTGTACGGGACAGGGACAGATACGCAGTATTTT; cdr3_aa: CASSLYGTGTDTQYF